The rows below give T cell receptor beta chains drawn from one sample of a study of identifying expanded T cells in peripheral blood. Using immunoSEQ multiplex PCR, the repertoire was profiled, and TCRdb retains in-frame clones only, with some absent. The table lists about 98,000 clones, approximately 89% of them singletons. Sequencing input: blood. Source of these receptors: a person aged 18 to 70 in good health. Each CDR3 is given with its conserved first and last residue. The D gene is left open where the match is weak. Clone size is not always given. Where it is, it says once, few, many or a class for expanded clones.

d_call | j_call | clone_size | cdr3_length | v_call | cdr3_nt | cdr3_aa
TRBD2 | TRBJ2-2 | - | 15 | TRBV7-9 | TGTGCCAGCAGCCACCAGCGGGAGCCTTACGGGGAGCTGTTTTTT | CASSHQREPYGELFF
- | TRBJ2-5 | - | 15 | TRBV9 | TGTGCCAGCAGCGTAGCGGCAGGACGTTTAGAGACCCAGTACTTC | CASSVAAGRLETQYF
- | TRBJ2-7 | - | 16 | TRBV6-5 | TGTGCCAGCAGTTTAAACCCCGGGACCTCAACGGGCGAGCAGTACTTC | CASSLNPGTSTGEQYF
TRBD2 | TRBJ2-3 | - | 18 | TRBV9 | TGTGCCAGCAGCGCTGGGACTAGCGGGGGAGGTAGCACAGATACGCAGTATTTT | CASSAGTSGGGSTDTQYF
TRBD1 | TRBJ1-4 | - | 14 | TRBV2 | TGTGCCAGCAGTGAAACAACAGGGGTTGAAAAACTGTTTTTT | CASSETTGVEKLFF
- | TRBJ1-1 | - | 13 | TRBV11-2 | TGTGCCAGCAGCCCCGCCTCGGGCCCTGAAGCTTTCTTT | CASSPASGPEAFF
TRBD1 | TRBJ2-3 | - | 15 | TRBV12-5 | TGTGCTAGTGGAAATGGACAGGGGAGGACAGATACGCAGTATTTT | CASGNGQGRTDTQYF
- | TRBJ2-5 | once | 13 | TRBV5-1 | TGCGCCAGCAGCTCAGAACCACAAGAGACCCAGTACTTC | CASSSEPQETQYF
TRBD1 | TRBJ1-4 | - | 15 | TRBV6-1 | TGTGCCAGCAGCGACAGGGCCTGGTATCCTGAAAAACTGTTTTTT | CASSDRAWYPEKLFF
- | TRBJ2-7 | - | 13 | TRBV19 | TGTGCCAGTAGTCCCCGGGTGGGCTCCGAGCAGTACTTC | CASSPRVGSEQYF
TRBD1 | TRBJ1-1 | - | 14 | TRBV6-6 | TGTGCCAGCACCGGACAGGGACGGAACACTGAAGCTTTCTTT | CASTGQGRNTEAFF
- | TRBJ2-4 | - | 13 | TRBV19 | TGTGCCAGTAGTGTCAGGGGGGAGGTCATTCAGTACTTC | CASSVRGEVIQYF
- | TRBJ1-2 | - | 14 | TRBV30 | TGTGCCTGGAGCGGCGGGGCAGCTAACTATGGCTACACCTTC | CAWSGGAANYGYTF
- | TRBJ2-3 | - | 15 | TRBV7-9 | TGTGCCAGCAGCTTAGGCGGGAATCGGGCAGATACGCAGTATTTT | CASSLGGNRADTQYF
- | TRBJ2-5 | - | 11 | TRBV5-1 | TGCGCCAGCAGCTGGGGGGAGACCCAGTACTTC | CASSWGETQYF
- | TRBJ2-7 | - | 11 | TRBV5-6 | TGTGCCAGCAGGGACTCCTACGAGCAGTACTTC | CASRDSYEQYF
- | TRBJ1-4 | - | 17 | TRBV10-1 | TGCGCCAGCAGTGAGGGGCAGGGAGGACTAACTAATGAAAAACTGTTTTTT | CASSEGQGGLTNEKLFF
- | TRBJ2-7 | - | 14 | TRBV7-9 | TGTGCCAGCAGCTTAGGGGGCAGTTACTACGAGCAGTACTTC | CASSLGGSYYEQYF
- | TRBJ1-5 | - | 18 | TRBV30 | TGTGCCTGGAGTGTACTTCGGACGGACACCATAAGGGGACAGCCCCAGCATTTT | CAWSVLRTDTIRGQPQHF
- | TRBJ1-1 | - | 12 | TRBV2 | TGTGCCAGCAGTGAGATGAACACTGAAGCTTTCTTT | CASSEMNTEAFF
- | TRBJ1-1 | - | 13 | TRBV18 | TGTGCCAGCTCACCAGTAAGGGTAACTGAAGCTTTCTTT | CASSPVRVTEAFF
- | TRBJ1-2 | - | 13 | TRBV7-3 | TGTGCCAGCAGCCCAGTGGACGGCTATGGCTACACCTTC | CASSPVDGYGYTF
TRBD1 | TRBJ2-1 | - | 16 | TRBV9 | TGTGCCAGCAGCTCAACTGCCGGACAGGGCAGGAATGAGCAGTTCTTC | CASSSTAGQGRNEQFF
- | TRBJ1-3 | - | 17 | TRBV18 | TGTGCCAGCTCACCACCAAGGGGTGAAACCTCTGGAAACACCATATATTTT | CASSPPRGETSGNTIYF
- | TRBJ1-1 | - | 14 | TRBV14 | TGTGCCAGCAGCCAAGAGGGCGTTTACACTGAAGCTTTCTTT | CASSQEGVYTEAFF
- | TRBJ2-7 | - | 16 | TRBV10-3 | TGTGCCAGCAGAGAAGCCGGACTCAGACAATTCTACGAGCAGTACTTC | CASREAGLRQFYEQYF
- | TRBJ2-3 | few | 12 | TRBV29-1 | TGCAGCGTTGACTTCGGCACAGATACGCAGTATTTT | CSVDFGTDTQYF
- | TRBJ2-5 | - | 14 | TRBV5-1 | TGCGCCAGCAGCTTGGGCAGGGAACAAGAGACCCAGTACTTC | CASSLGREQETQYF
- | TRBJ1-5 | - | 13 | TRBV5-6 | TGTGCCAGCACCTCCCGAGGTTTCCAGCCCCAGCATTTT | CASTSRGFQPQHF
- | TRBJ1-2 | - | 14 | TRBV11-2 | TGTGCCAGCAGCCTCCAAAGGGTTCAGGATGGCTACACCTTC | CASSLQRVQDGYTF
- | TRBJ1-5 | - | 14 | TRBV28 | TGTGCCAGCAGTTACGGGGGGTTTTATCAGCCCCAGCATTTT | CASSYGGFYQPQHF
- | TRBJ2-2 | - | 17 | TRBV29-1 | TGCAGCGTTGGCGACTGGCGGGGTCCCAGCCTGACCGGGGAGCTGTTTTTT | CSVGDWRGPSLTGELFF
- | TRBJ1-2 | - | 13 | TRBV6-1 | TGTGCCAGCAGTGTTCAGGGTCTCTATGGCTACACCTTC | CASSVQGLYGYTF
TRBD1 | TRBJ1-1 | - | 17 | TRBV19 | TGTGCCAGTAGTATGGCCGGGACAGGGGGTCTGAACACTGAAGCTTTCTTT | CASSMAGTGGLNTEAFF
- | TRBJ2-1 | once | 14 | TRBV30 | TGTGCCTGGTGTATACAGGGTGGGGGCAATGAGCAGTTCTTC | CAWCIQGGGNEQFF
- | TRBJ1-1 | - | 12 | TRBV29-1 | TGCGGGCTGGGAGGGAGAAAAGGTGAAGCTTTCTTT | CGLGGRKGEAFF
- | TRBJ1-1 | - | 13 | TRBV5-1 | TGCGCCAGCAGCTCTCGCCCGACAGAGGAAGCTTTCTTT | CASSSRPTEEAFF
TRBD1 | TRBJ1-4 | - | 12 | TRBV29-1 | TGCAGCGTCCGGACAGGGCGGGAAAAACTGTTTTTT | CSVRTGREKLFF
- | TRBJ2-2 | - | 13 | TRBV19 | TGTGCCAGTAGTATACTAGGATCTGGGGAGCTGTTTTTT | CASSILGSGELFF
TRBD2 | TRBJ2-3 | - | 16 | TRBV13 | TGTGCCAGCAGCTTCATACTAGCGGGGCTCACAGATACGCAGTATTTT | CASSFILAGLTDTQYF
- | TRBJ2-3 | - | 16 | TRBV5-1 | TGCGCCAGCAGCTTGGGTCACGGGCAAATCACAGATACGCAGTATTTT | CASSLGHGQITDTQYF
- | TRBJ2-2 | - | 13 | TRBV5-1 | TGCGCCAGCAGGTTGCAGTCCAGCGGGGAGCTGTTTTTT | CASRLQSSGELFF
TRBD1 | TRBJ1-2 | once | 13 | TRBV27 | TGTGCCAGCAGTTTCAGGGGGAACTATGGCTACACCTTC | CASSFRGNYGYTF
- | TRBJ1-1 | - | 15 | TRBV6-5 | TGTGCCAGCAGTTACTCCTCAGGGTGGGGGACTGAAGCTTTCTTT | CASSYSSGWGTEAFF
- | TRBJ1-2 | - | 16 | TRBV7-8 | TGTGCCAGCAGCTTAGGTTGGCAGGGTTCTAACTATGGCTACACCTTC | CASSLGWQGSNYGYTF
TRBD1 | TRBJ2-3 | - | 13 | TRBV2 | TGTGCCAGCCGGGACAGGGGCACAGATACGCAGTATTTT | CASRDRGTDTQYF
- | TRBJ1-1 | - | 13 | TRBV28 | TGTGCCAGCAGTAAAGGGCAAAACACTGAAGCTTTCTTT | CASSKGQNTEAFF
- | TRBJ2-2 | few | 12 | TRBV9 | TGTGCCAGCAGCTTTAACACCGGGGAGCTGTTTTTT | CASSFNTGELFF
- | TRBJ2-3 | - | 14 | TRBV9 | TGTGCCAGCAGCATCCACCTAGGGGTTGATACGCAGTATTTT | CASSIHLGVDTQYF
- | TRBJ2-3 | - | 13 | TRBV7-9 | TGTGCCAGCAGCTTCTCTATCACAGATACGCAGTATTTT | CASSFSITDTQYF
- | TRBJ2-6 | - | 13 | TRBV30 | TGTGCCTGGCAAAGCTCTGGGGCCAACGTCCTGACTTTC | CAWQSSGANVLTF
- | TRBJ2-7 | - | 13 | TRBV7-7 | TGTGCCAGCAGCCCGGGTCTAACCTACGAGCAGTACTTC | CASSPGLTYEQYF
TRBD1 | TRBJ2-6 | - | 17 | TRBV19 | TGTGCCAGTAGTCCCCTCCGACAGGGCTCTGGGGCCAACGTCCTGACTTTC | CASSPLRQGSGANVLTF
- | TRBJ1-4 | - | 14 | TRBV6-5 | TGTGCCAGCAGGCCGACAGCAACTAATGAAAAACTGTTTTTT | CASRPTATNEKLFF
TRBD1 | TRBJ1-4 | - | 14 | TRBV6-1 | TGTGCCAGCAATCCCCGGGACAGAAATGAAAAACTGTTTTTT | CASNPRDRNEKLFF
TRBD1 | TRBJ2-1 | - | 16 | TRBV6-1 | TGTGCCAGCAGTGAATCCCCCCGGACAGGGCGGGTTGAGCAGTTCTTC | CASSESPRTGRVEQFF
- | TRBJ1-1 | - | 16 | TRBV7-9 | TGTGCCAGCAGCTGGGTGGCGGGGACGAAGAACACTGAAGCTTTCTTT | CASSWVAGTKNTEAFF